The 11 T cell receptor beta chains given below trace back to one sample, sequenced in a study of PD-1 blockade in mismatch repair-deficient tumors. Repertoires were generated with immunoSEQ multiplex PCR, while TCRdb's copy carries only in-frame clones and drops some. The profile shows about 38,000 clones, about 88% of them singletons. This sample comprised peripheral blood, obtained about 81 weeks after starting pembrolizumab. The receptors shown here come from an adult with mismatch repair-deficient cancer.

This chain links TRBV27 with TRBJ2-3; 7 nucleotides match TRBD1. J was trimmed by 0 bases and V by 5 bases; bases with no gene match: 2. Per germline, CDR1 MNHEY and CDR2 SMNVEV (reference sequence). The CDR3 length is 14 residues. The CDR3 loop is CASSRDRSTDTQYF. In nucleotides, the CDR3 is TGTGCCAGCAGTCGGGACAGAAGCACAGATACGCAGTATTTT.

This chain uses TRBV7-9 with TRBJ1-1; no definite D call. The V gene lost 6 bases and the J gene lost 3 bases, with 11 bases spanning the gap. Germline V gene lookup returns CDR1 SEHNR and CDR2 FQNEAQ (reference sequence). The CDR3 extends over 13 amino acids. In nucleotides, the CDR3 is TGTGCCAGCAGGATCGACACCTACACTGAAGCTTTCTTT. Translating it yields CASRIDTYTEAFF. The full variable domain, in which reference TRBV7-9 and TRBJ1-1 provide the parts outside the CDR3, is DTGVSQNPRHKITKRGQNVTFRCDPISEHNRLYWYRQTLGQGPEFLTYFQNEAQLEKSRLLSDRFSAERPKGSFSTLEIQRTEQGDSAMYLCASRIDTYTEAFFGQGTRLTVV.

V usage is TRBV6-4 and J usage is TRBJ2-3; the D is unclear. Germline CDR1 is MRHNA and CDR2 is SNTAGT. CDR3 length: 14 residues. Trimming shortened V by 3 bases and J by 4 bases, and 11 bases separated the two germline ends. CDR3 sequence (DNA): TGTGCCAGCAGTGAATCACGCGTCCCAGATACGCAGTATTTT. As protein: CASSESRVPDTQYF.

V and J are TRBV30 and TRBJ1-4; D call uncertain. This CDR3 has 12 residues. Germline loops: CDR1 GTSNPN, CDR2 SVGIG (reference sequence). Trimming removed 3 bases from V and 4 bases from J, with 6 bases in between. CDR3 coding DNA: TGTGCCTGGAGGTCTATTAATGAAAAACTGTTTTTT. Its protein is CAWRSINEKLFF.

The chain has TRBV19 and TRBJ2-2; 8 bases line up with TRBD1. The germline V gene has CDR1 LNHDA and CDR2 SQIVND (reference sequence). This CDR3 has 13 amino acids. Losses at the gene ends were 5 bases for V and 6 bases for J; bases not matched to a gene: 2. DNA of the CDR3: TGTGCCAGTAGTGCACAGGGGGCCGGGGAGCTGTTTTTT. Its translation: CASSAQGAGELFF.

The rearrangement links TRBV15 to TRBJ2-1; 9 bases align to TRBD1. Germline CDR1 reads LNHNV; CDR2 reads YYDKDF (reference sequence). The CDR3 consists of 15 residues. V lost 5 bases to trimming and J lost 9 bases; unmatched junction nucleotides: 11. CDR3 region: CATSFGQGSGIEQFF. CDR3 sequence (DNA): TGTGCCACCAGCTTCGGACAGGGGTCGGGAATTGAGCAGTTCTTC.

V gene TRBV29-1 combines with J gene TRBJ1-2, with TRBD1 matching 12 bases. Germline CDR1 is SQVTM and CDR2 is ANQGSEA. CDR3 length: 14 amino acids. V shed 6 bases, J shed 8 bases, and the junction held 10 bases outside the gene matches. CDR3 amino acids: CSVADGTGGEGYTF. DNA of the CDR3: TGCAGCGTGGCCGATGGGACAGGGGGCGAGGGCTACACCTTC.

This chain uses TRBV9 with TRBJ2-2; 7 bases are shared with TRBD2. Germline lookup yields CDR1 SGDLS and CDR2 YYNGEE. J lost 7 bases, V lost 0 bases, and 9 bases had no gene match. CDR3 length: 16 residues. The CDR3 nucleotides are TGTGCCAGCAGCGTAGCTGGCGGGAGCTTTGGCGGGGAGCTGTTTTTT. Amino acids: CASSVAGGSFGGELFF.

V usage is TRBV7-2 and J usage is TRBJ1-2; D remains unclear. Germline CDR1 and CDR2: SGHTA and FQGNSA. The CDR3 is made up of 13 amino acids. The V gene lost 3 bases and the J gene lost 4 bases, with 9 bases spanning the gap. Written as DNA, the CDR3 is TGTGCCAGCAGCTTTCAAGAGGGCTATGGCTACACCTTC. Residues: CASSFQEGYGYTF.

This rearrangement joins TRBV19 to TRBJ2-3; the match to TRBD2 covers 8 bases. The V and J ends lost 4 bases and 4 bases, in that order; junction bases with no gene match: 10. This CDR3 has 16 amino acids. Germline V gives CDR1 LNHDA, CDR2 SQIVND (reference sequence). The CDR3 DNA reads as TGTGCCAGTAGTAAAATGAGCGGGAGTAGCGCAGATACGCAGTATTTT. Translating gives CASSKMSGSSADTQYF.

In DNA, the CDR3 is TGTGCCAGCAGCGTACCTATAGCGGGGGATACACCAGATACGCAGTATTTT. This codes for CASSVPIAGDTPDTQYF. The chain couples TRBV9 to TRBJ2-3; 9 bases are shared with TRBD2. Looked up from germline, CDR1 is SGDLS and CDR2 is YYNGEE. CDR3 length: 17 amino acids. V trimming: 1 base; J trimming: 4 bases; junction bases outside the gene matches: 10.